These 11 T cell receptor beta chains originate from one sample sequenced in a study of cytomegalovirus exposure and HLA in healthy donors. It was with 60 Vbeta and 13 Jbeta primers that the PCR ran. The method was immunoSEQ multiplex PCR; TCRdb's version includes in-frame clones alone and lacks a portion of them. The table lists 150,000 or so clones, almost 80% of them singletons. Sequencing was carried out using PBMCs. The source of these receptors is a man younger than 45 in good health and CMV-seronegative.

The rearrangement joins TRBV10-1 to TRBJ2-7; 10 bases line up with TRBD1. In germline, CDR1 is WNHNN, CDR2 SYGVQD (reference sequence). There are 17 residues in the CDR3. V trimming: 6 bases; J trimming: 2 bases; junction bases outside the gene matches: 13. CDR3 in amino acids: CASRLDRGEGDPYEQYF. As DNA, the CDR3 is TGCGCCAGCAGGTTGGACAGGGGGGAGGGGGACCCCTACGAGCAGTACTTC.

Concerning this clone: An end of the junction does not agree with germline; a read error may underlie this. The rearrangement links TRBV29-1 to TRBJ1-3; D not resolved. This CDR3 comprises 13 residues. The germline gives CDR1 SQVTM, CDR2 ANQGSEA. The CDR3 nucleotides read TGCAGCGTCGAAGGCGTCTCTGGAAACACCATATATTTT. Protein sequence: CSVEGVSGNTIYF.

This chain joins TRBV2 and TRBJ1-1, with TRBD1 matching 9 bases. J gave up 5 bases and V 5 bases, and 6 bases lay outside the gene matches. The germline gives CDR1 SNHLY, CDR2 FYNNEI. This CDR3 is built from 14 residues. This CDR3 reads CASSSGTGRTEAFF. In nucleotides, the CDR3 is TGTGCCAGCAGTTCTGGGACAGGGCGAACTGAAGCTTTCTTT.

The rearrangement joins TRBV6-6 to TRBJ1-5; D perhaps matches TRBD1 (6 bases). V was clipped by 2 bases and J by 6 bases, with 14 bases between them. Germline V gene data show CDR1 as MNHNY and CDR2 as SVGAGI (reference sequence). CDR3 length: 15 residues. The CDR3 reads CASSYGGGGAQPQHF. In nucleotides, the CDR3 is TGTGCCAGCAGTTACGGGGGAGGGGGGGCTCAGCCCCAGCATTTT.

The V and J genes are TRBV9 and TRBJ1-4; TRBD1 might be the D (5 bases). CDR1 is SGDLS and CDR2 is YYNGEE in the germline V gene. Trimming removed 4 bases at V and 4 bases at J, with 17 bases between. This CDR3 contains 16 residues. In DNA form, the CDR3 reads TGTGCCAGCAGCCCCAGGGCACGGGGGGGTAATGAAAAACTGTTTTTT. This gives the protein CASSPRARGGNEKLFF.

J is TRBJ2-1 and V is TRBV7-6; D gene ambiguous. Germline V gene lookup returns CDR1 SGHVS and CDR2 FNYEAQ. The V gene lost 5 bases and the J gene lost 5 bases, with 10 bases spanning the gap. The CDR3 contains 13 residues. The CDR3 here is CASSSFGHNEQFF. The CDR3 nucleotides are TGTGCCAGCAGCAGCTTCGGTCACAATGAGCAGTTCTTC.

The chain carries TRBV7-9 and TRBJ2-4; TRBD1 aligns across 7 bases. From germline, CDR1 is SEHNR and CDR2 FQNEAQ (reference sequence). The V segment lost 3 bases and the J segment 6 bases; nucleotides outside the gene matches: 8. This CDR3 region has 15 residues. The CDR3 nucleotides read TGTGCCAGCAGCTTCGGGGACAGCAGTGGAAACATTCAGTACTTC. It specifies CASSFGDSSGNIQYF.

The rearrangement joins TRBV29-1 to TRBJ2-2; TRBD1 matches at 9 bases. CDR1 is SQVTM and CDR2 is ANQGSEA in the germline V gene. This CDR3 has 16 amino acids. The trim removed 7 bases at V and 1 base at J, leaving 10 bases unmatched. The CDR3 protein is CSGMRVTGGNTGELFF. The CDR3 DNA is TGCAGCGGGATGAGGGTGACAGGGGGGAACACCGGGGAGCTGTTTTTT.

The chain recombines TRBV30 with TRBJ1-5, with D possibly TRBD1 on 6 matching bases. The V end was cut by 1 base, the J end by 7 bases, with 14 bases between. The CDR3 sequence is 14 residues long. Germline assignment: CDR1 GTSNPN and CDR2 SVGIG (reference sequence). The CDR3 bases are TGTGCCTGGAGTGGCCAGGGGTTTCGGCAGCCCCAGCATTTT. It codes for CAWSGQGFRQPQHF.

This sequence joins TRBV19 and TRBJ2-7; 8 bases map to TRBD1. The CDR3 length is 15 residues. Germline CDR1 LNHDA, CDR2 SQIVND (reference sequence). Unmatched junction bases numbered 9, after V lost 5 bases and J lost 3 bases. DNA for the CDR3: TGTGCCAGTAGTCTCACCGGGACAGGAGACTACGAGCAGTACTTC. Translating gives CASSLTGTGDYEQYF.

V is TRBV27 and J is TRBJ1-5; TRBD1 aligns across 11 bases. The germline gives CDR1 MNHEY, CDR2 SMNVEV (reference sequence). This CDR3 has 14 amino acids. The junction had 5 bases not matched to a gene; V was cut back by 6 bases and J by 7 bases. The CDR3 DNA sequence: TGTGCCAGCAGCTGGACAGGGGGCCGGCAGCCCCAGCATTTT. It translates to CASSWTGGRQPQHF.